This is a list of T cell receptor beta chains from one sample in a study of blood T cells in healthy people across ages. One entry per CDR3 protein results from TCRdb running MiXCR on the 5' RACE reads. This sample yields hundreds of thousands of distinct CDR3 sequences, of which over 40% are seen a single time; around an eighth belongs to the top ten. Material for sequencing was blood. All receptors derive from a woman of 80 years or more in good health. CDR3s leave out the opening cysteine and the closing phenylalanine or tryptophan. A D gene is named only where the DNA matches it firmly. Clone size is given for some rows only: seen once, a few or many times, or a class if the clone is expanded.

>TRBV4-2|many|TRBD2|TRBJ2-7|13
ASSQGLAVTYEQY
>TRBV3-1|many|NA|TRBJ2-1|10
ASSQVHNEQF
>TRBV5-1|NA|NA|TRBJ1-2|12
ASSFGETQRGYT
>TRBV7-3|once|NA|TRBJ1-1|13
ASSLKAGGNTEAF
>TRBV27|few|TRBD2|TRBJ2-3|13
ASRLLAGGQNTQY
>TRBV15|NA|TRBD1|TRBJ2-1|15
ATSRVPGQGLGNERF
>TRBV27|many|NA|TRBJ2-1|16
ASSLWGRASTGGNEQF
>TRBV28|few|TRBD1|TRBJ1-2|11
ASLDRDKYGYT
>TRBV28|many|NA|TRBJ2-1|12
ASQGWPSYNEQF
>TRBV6-5|NA|TRBD1|TRBJ2-1|11
ASSSTGVSEQF
>TRBV3-1|NA|NA|TRBJ1-5|12
ASSQGETHQPQH
>TRBV20-1|many|NA|TRBJ2-7|9
SARSRDEQY
>TRBV4-1|NA|NA|TRBJ2-7|11
ASSQLQFNEQY
>TRBV24-1|NA|NA|TRBJ2-3|13
ATSPAEGRTDTQY
>TRBV3-1|NA|NA|TRBJ2-2|14
ASSVGLAYSTGELF
>TRBV30|NA|TRBD1|TRBJ1-1|11
AWMGGQGRRAF
>TRBV7-2|NA|NA|TRBJ1-2|10
VSSFSRYGYT
>TRBV30|NA|TRBD2|TRBJ2-7|13
AWTLGLAGVYEQY
>TRBV10-1|NA|TRBD2|TRBJ2-3|17
ASSPVEGGLAGRGDTQY
>TRBV24-1|many|NA|TRBJ2-1|15
ATSGFRGDSSYNEQF
>TRBV29-1|NA|TRBD1|TRBJ1-2|10
SVGQGVGGYT
>TRBV20-1|NA|TRBD1|TRBJ1-5|13
SARGDSLSNQPQH
>TRBV9|many|TRBD2|TRBJ2-1|13
ASSQESGGANEQF
>TRBV21-1|many|NA|TRBJ2-5|15
ASSHLNPMQGKETQY
>TRBV5-1|NA|TRBD1|TRBJ2-1|12
ASSSGTDYKEQF
>TRBV5-1|NA|NA|TRBJ2-3|12
ASSWRLSTDTQY
>TRBV3-1|NA|NA|TRBJ2-3|14
ASSRGQTPWTDTQY
>TRBV7-2|many|NA|TRBJ2-1|12
ASSSQLPSGEQF
>TRBV29-1|NA|NA|TRBJ2-2|14
SVEGNRDQNTGELF
>TRBV18|NA|TRBD1|TRBJ2-2|13
ASSTQGLNTGELF
>TRBV20-1|many|TRBD2|TRBJ2-1|14
SASWVRLAGRGEQF
>TRBV28|NA|TRBD2|TRBJ2-7|13
ASSERGGRIYEQY
>TRBV5-1|many|TRBD1|TRBJ2-7|11
ASSLPQGDEQY
>TRBV5-1|many|NA|TRBJ2-7|12
ASSSIGPNYEQY
>TRBV7-2|NA|NA|TRBJ2-5|13
ASSLTRGNQETQY
>TRBV6-6|NA|TRBD1|TRBJ2-2|15
ASSPGTGGVRTGELF
>TRBV29-1|NA|NA|TRBJ2-1|11
SVLVGEYNEQF